One and the same sample provided the 9 T cell receptor beta chains below, sequenced in a study of technical replicates of blood from a handful of donors. Repertoires were generated with immunoSEQ multiplex PCR, while TCRdb's copy carries only in-frame clones and drops some. The repertoire holds 58,000 or so clones, with about 90% as singletons. The specimen was PBMCs. The receptors shown here come from a human donor in good health. Some clones in this sample may be carry-over from other donors' samples.

The V call is TRBV6-5, the J call TRBJ1-1; D is unresolved. Germline CDR1 MNHEY, CDR2 SVGAGI. This CDR3 region has 13 residues. The V and J ends lost 0 bases and 11 bases respectively, with 13 bases between them. The CDR3 sequence is CASSYSGRESAFF. The CDR3 DNA sequence: TGTGCCAGCAGTTACTCTGGTCGGGAATCGGCTTTCTTT.

The chain employs TRBV15 and TRBJ2-5; 10 nucleotides line up with TRBD1. Germline values: CDR1 LNHNV, CDR2 YYDKDF (reference sequence). V shed 2 bases, J shed 5 bases, and the junction held 2 bases outside the gene matches. The CDR3 extends over 14 amino acids. The CDR3 spells CATSRKDRGETQYF. The DNA of the CDR3 is TGTGCCACCAGCAGAAAGGACAGGGGGGAGACCCAGTACTTC.

The chain has TRBV27 and TRBJ2-3, with D possibly being TRBD2 (6 bases). Germline V gene sequence: CDR1 MNHEY, CDR2 SMNVEV (reference sequence). The CDR3 contains 15 residues. With 0 bases removed from V and 6 bases from J, the gap between germline ends came to 13 bases. The CDR3 DNA is TGTGCCAGCAGTTTATCAGGCCTAGCGCTGGATACGCAGTATTTT. Translated, it gives CASSLSGLALDTQYF.

The chain joins TRBV9 to TRBJ2-2; 12 bases fit TRBD1. The CDR3 loop spans 18 amino acids. V lost 4 bases to trimming and J lost 6 bases; unmatched junction nucleotides: 13. The germline V gene has CDR1 SGDLS and CDR2 YYNGEE. CDR3 coding DNA: TGTGCCAGCAGCTCACGGGGGTGGGACAGGGGGCGCCCCGGGGAGCTGTTTTTT. As protein: CASSSRGWDRGRPGELFF.

The chain links TRBV14 to TRBJ2-2, with 9 bases that match TRBD2. The J segment lost 4 bases and the V segment lost 1 base, leaving 28 bases of the junction unmatched. Germline CDR1 SGHDN, CDR2 FVKESK. CDR3 size: 24 residues. In nucleotides, the CDR3 is TGTGCCAGCAGCCAAGGCTACGGAATCCGGGGGAACGGCGGGAGGGCCCTTGGCACCGGGGAGCTGTTTTTT. Its translation is CASSQGYGIRGNGGRALGTGELFF. Full variable domain (missing parts from reference TRBV14 and TRBJ2-2): EAGVTQFPSHSVIEKGQTVTLRCDPISGHDNLYWYRRVMGKEIKFLLHFVKESKQDESGMPNNRFLAERTGGTYSTLKVQPAELEDSGVYFCASSQGYGIRGNGGRALGTGELFFGEGSRLTVL.

The rearrangement joins TRBV18 to TRBJ1-4; D is uncertain. CDR3 length equals 16 residues. The V gene lost 6 bases and the J gene lost 5 bases, with 19 bases spanning the gap. Looked up from germline, CDR1 is KGHSH and CDR2 is LQKENI. This chain's CDR3 is CASSLRVGRSNEKLFF. The CDR3 DNA reads as TGTGCCAGCTCCCTCCGGGTGGGGAGGTCGAATGAAAAACTGTTTTTT.

The V and J genes are TRBV14 and TRBJ2-5; no definite D call. The V gene lost 0 bases and the J gene lost 1 base, with 9 bases spanning the gap. Germline-derived CDR1 and CDR2 are SGHDN and FVKESK. This CDR3 comprises 15 residues. CDR3 protein: CASSQDRLPQETQYF. In DNA form, the CDR3 reads TGTGCCAGCAGCCAAGATCGACTGCCCCAAGAGACCCAGTACTTC.

This clone has only a few counts. This chain links TRBV9 with TRBJ2-1, with 8 positions matching TRBD2. CDR1 is SGDLS, CDR2 YYNGEE, per germline. The CDR3 contains 14 residues. V lost 0 bases, J lost 5 bases, and 1 base stayed unmatched. The CDR3 sequence: CASSVAGGNNEQFF. The DNA for the CDR3 is TGTGCCAGCAGCGTAGCGGGGGGGAACAATGAGCAGTTCTTC.

This chain connects TRBV5-1 to TRBJ1-6; TRBD1 agrees at 9 bases. This CDR3 spans 16 amino acids. Germline-derived CDR1 and CDR2 are SGHRS and YFSETQ. Trimming at V came to 3 bases and at J to 7 bases, leaving 8 bases not matched to a gene. The CDR3 DNA reads TGCGCCAGCAGCTGGAACTCGGGACAGGGAAATTCACCCCTCCACTTT. Encoded protein: CASSWNSGQGNSPLHF.